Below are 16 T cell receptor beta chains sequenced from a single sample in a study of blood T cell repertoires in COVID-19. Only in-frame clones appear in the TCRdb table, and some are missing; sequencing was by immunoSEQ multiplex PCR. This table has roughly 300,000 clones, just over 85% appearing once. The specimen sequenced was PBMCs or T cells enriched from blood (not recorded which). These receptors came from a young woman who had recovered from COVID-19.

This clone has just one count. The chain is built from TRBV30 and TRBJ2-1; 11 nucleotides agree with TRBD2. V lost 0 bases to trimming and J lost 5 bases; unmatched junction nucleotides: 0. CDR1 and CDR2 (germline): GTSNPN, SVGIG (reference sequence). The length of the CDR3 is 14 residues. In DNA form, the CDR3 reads TGTGCCTGGAGTGTACTAGCGGGGGACAATGAGCAGTTCTTC. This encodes CAWSVLAGDNEQFF.

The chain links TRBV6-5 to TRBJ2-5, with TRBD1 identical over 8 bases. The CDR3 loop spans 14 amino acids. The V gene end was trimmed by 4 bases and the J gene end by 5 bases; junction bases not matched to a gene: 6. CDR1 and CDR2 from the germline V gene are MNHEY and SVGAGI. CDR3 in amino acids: CASSSRQGSETQYF. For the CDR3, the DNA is TGTGCCAGCAGTTCGCGACAGGGGAGTGAGACCCAGTACTTC.

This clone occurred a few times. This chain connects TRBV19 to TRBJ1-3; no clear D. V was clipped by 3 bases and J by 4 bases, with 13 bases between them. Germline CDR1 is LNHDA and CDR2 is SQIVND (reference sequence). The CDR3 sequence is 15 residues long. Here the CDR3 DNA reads TGTGCCAGTAGTATCGGGAGGGCCCAGGGAAACACCATATATTTT. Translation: CASSIGRAQGNTIYF.

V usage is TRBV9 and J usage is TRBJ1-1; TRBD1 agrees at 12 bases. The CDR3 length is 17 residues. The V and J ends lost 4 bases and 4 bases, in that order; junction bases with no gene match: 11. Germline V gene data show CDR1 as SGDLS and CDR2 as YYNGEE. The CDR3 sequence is CASSMSGQGAMGTEAFF. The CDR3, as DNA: TGTGCCAGCAGCATGTCGGGACAGGGGGCGATGGGCACTGAAGCTTTCTTT.

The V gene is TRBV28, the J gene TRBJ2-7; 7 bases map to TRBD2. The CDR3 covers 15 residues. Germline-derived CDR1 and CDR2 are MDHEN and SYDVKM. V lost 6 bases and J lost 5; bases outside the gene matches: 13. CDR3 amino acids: CASRAWEGLGDEQYF. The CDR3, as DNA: TGTGCCAGCAGGGCCTGGGAGGGCCTCGGCGACGAGCAGTACTTC.

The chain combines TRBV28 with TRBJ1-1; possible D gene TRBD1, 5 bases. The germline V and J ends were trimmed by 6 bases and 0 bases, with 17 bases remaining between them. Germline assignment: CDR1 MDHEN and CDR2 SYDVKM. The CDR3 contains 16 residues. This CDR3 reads CASSPRGELMNTEAFF. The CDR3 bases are TGTGCCAGCAGCCCCCGGGGGGAGCTAATGAACACTGAAGCTTTCTTT.

The DNA of the CDR3 is TGTGCCAGCTCACATTACAGGGGCGATCAGCCCCAGCATTTT. This translates into CASSHYRGDQPQHF. The gene calls are TRBV18 and TRBJ1-5; 7 bases match TRBD1. CDR1 and CDR2 from the germline V gene are KGHSH and LQKENI. The CDR3 is 14 amino acids. The trim removed 4 bases at V and 5 bases at J, leaving 5 bases unmatched.

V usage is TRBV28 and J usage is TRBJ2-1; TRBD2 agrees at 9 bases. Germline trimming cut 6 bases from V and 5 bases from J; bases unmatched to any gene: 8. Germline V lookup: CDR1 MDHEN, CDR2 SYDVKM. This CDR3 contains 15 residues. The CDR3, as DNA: TGTGCCAGCAGCCCCGCGGGACTAGCCAACAATGAGCAGTTCTTC. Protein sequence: CASSPAGLANNEQFF. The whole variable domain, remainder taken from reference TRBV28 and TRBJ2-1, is DVKVTQSSRYLVKRTGEKVFLECVQDMDHENMFWYRQDPGLGLRLIYFSYDVKMKEKGDIPEGYSVSREKKERFSLILESASTNQTSMYLCASSPAGLANNEQFFGPGTRLTVL.

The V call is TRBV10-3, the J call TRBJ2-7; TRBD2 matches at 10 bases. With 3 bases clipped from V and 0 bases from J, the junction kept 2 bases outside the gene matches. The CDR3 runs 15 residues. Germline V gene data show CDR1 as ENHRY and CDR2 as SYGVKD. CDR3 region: CAISDLAGVSYEQYF. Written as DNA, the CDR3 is TGTGCCATCAGTGATCTAGCGGGGGTCTCCTACGAGCAGTACTTC.

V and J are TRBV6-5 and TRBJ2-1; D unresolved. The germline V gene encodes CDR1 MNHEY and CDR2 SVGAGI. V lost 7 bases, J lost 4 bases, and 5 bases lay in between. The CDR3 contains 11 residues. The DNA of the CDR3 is TGTGCCAGCACTCGTTACAATGAGCAGTTCTTC. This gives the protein CASTRYNEQFF.

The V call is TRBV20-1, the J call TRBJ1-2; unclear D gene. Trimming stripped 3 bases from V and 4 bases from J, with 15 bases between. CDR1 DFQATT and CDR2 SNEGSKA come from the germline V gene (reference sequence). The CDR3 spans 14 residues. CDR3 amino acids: CSASTGINGYGYTF. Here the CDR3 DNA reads TGCAGTGCTAGTACCGGGATTAATGGCTATGGCTACACCTTC.

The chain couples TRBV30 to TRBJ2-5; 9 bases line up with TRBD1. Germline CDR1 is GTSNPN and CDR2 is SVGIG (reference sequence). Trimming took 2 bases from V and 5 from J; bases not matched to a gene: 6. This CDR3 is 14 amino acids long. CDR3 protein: CAWSRGQGGETQYF. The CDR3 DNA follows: TGTGCCTGGAGTAGGGGACAGGGAGGCGAGACCCAGTACTTC.

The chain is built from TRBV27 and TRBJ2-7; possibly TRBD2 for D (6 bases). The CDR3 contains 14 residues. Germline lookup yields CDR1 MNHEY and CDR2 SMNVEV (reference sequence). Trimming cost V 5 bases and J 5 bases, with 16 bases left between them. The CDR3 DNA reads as TGTGCCAGCAGTAGCGGAGGGGCCGGGAACGAGCAGTACTTC. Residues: CASSSGGAGNEQYF.

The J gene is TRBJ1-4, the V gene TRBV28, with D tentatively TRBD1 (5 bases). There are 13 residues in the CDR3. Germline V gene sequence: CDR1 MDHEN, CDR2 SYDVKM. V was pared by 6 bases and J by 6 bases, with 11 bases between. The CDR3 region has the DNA TGTGCCAGCAGGACGGGAGGGGATGAAAAACTGTTTTTT. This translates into CASRTGGDEKLFF.

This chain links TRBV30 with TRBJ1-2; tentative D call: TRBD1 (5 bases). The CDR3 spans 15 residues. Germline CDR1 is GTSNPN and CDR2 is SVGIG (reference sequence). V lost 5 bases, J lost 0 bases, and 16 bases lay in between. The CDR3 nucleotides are TGTGCCTGGGTCAAGCGGGACGAGGCTAACTATGGCTACACCTTC. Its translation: CAWVKRDEANYGYTF.

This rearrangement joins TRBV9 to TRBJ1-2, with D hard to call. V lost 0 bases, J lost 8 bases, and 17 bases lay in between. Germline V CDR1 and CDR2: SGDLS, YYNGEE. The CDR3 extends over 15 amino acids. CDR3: CASSVDGGLRGGYTF. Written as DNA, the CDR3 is TGTGCCAGCAGCGTAGACGGAGGATTGAGAGGAGGCTACACCTTC.